The 10 T cell receptor beta chains reported below all come from one sample, sequenced in a study of metastatic and nonmetastatic thyroid tumors. Each patient went into thyroid surgery without having received any treatment. MiXCR was used by TCRdb to re-call the PCR reads. The sample holds approximately 5,200 clones; 33% are singletons and the top ten take 23%. Sequencing was performed on adjacent normal tissue. Receptor source: a female donor with papillary thyroid cancer or a benign thyroid nodule (not recorded which). Some clones in this sample may be carry-over from other donors' samples.

The CDR3: CASSRAGNEKLFF. Written as DNA, the CDR3 is TGTGCCAGCAGCCGGGCAGGGAACGAAAAACTGTTTTTT. This chain joins TRBV11-2 and TRBJ1-4; D is possibly TRBD1 (5 bases). Germline V gives CDR1 SGHAT, CDR2 FQNNGV. Deletions cut 5 bases from V and 8 bases from J, with 12 bases between. CDR3 size: 13 residues.

V gene TRBV29-1 combines with J gene TRBJ1-1; D may be TRBD1 (5 bases). Trimming took 5 bases from V and 1 from J, leaving 17 bases between them. The CDR3 is 15 amino acids. From germline, CDR1 is SQVTM and CDR2 ANQGSEA. The CDR3 sequence: CSVSFGAAGNTEAFF. CDR3 sequence (DNA): TGCAGCGTTTCCTTCGGGGCAGCTGGGAACACTGAAGCTTTCTTT.

The chain couples TRBV6-1 to TRBJ2-7, with 9 bases fitting TRBD2. The CDR3 covers 15 residues. Trimming removed 5 bases from V and 6 bases from J; junction bases left unmatched: 11. Germline values: CDR1 MNHNS, CDR2 SASEGT. The CDR3 DNA follows: TGTGCCAGCAGTACCCCGGGACTAGCTATTACCGAGCAGTACTTC. Translating gives CASSTPGLAITEQYF.

The chain combines TRBV27 with TRBJ2-7; D possibly corresponds to TRBD1 (7 bases). Trimming pared 2 bases from V and 3 bases from J, leaving 20 bases between. The CDR3 contains 17 residues. The germline V gene has CDR1 MNHEY and CDR2 SMNVEV (reference sequence). The CDR3 loop is CASSLGGGGIRDYEQYF. In DNA, the CDR3 is TGTGCCAGCAGTTTAGGAGGGGGCGGTATCAGGGACTACGAGCAGTACTTC.

Sample share makes this clone large (0.1 to 1%). DNA for the CDR3: TGTGCCAGCAGCTCGTATGAAAACACCATATATTTT. It yields the protein CASSSYENTIYF. The V call is TRBV7-8, the J call TRBJ1-3; D is uncertain. Germline V lookup: CDR1 SGHVS, CDR2 FQNEAQ. This CDR3 contains 12 residues. V gave up 4 bases and J gave up 6 bases, with 7 bases separating them.

This clone came up a few times. J is TRBJ1-5 and V is TRBV6-5; D not resolved. The V and J ends lost 3 bases and 10 bases respectively, with 16 bases between them. The V gene's germline CDR1 is MNHEY and CDR2 SVGAGI. The CDR3 length is 14 residues. This CDR3 reads CASSYFTRAGPQHF. The CDR3 DNA reads TGTGCCAGCAGTTATTTCACACGGGCTGGTCCCCAGCATTTT.

The gene calls are TRBV7-3 and TRBJ2-2; possibly TRBD2 for D (5 bases). The CDR3 runs 15 residues. CDR1 is SGHTA and CDR2 is FQGTGA in the germline V gene. V shed 0 bases and J shed 4 bases, with 9 bases lying between them. The CDR3 DNA sequence: TGTGCCAGCAGCTTAACAGGGAGCTTCACCGGGGAGCTGTTTTTT. This encodes CASSLTGSFTGELFF. Full variable domain (outside the CDR3, taken from reference TRBV7-3 and TRBJ2-2): GAGVSQTPSNKVTEKGKYVELRCDPISGHTALYWYRQSLGQGPEFLIYFQGTGAADDSGLPNDRFFAVRPEGSVSTLKIQRTERGDSAVYLCASSLTGSFTGELFFGEGSRLTVL.

The V call is TRBV20-1, the J call TRBJ2-1; maybe TRBD2 (6 bases). This CDR3 has 13 residues. V lost 2 bases, J lost 5 bases, and 10 bases lay in between. The germline V gene encodes CDR1 DFQATT and CDR2 SNEGSKA (reference sequence). The CDR3 nucleotides read TGCAGTGCTAGATACGGGGGAAACAATGAGCAGTTCTTC. It specifies CSARYGGNNEQFF.

A remark on this clone: Other DNA sequences in the same sample also yield this CDR3. The rearrangement joins TRBV3-1 to TRBJ2-7, with D unresolved. V gave up 1 base and J gave up 7 bases, with 11 bases separating them. Germline CDR1 LGHDT, CDR2 YNNKEL (reference sequence). The CDR3 is made up of 13 amino acids. CDR3 nucleotides: TGTGCCAGCAGCCAAGGTCTGGTGGGAGAGCAGTACTTC. Translated: CASSQGLVGEQYF.

The chain is built from TRBV6-2 or TRBV6-3 and TRBJ2-7; maybe TRBD2 (6 bases). The length of the CDR3 is 15 residues. Trimming shortened V by 6 bases and J by 0 bases, and 15 bases separated the two germline ends. Germline V CDR1 and CDR2: MNHEY, SVGEGT. The CDR3 DNA sequence: TGTGCCAGCAGCCCACGGAGGGGAGCCTCCTACGAGCAGTACTTC. Translating it yields CASSPRRGASYEQYF.